A selection of T cell receptor beta chains follows, all from one sample in a study of radiation and T cells in renal cell carcinoma. Assay: immunoSEQ multiplex PCR; the TCRdb copy retains only in-frame clones and omits some. The table includes 70,000 or so clones, roughly 87% detected once. The sequencing used blood, collected from a patient whose treatment included radiotherapy and nephrectomy. Receptors were obtained from a man aged 60-69 years with renal cell carcinoma. Each CDR3 is given with its conserved first and last residue. The D gene is left open where the match is weak. Rows may omit the clone size; those that give it use once, few, many or a size class.

TRBJ2-3 | NA | NA | TRBV2 | 13 | CASNTLSTDTQYF | TGTGCCAGCAATACACTTAGCACAGATACGCAGTATTTT
TRBJ2-1 | NA | NA | TRBV21-1 | 21 | CASSIKSADRGMSSSYNEQFF | TGTGCCAGCAGCATCAAGTCGGCCGACAGGGGGATGTCCTCCTCCTACAATGAGCAGTTCTTC
TRBJ1-4 | few | TRBD1 | TRBV5-1 | 17 | CASSLVQGVKANEKLFF | TGCGCCAGCAGCTTGGTACAGGGGGTAAAGGCTAATGAAAAACTGTTTTTT
TRBJ2-7 | NA | TRBD2 | TRBV10-2 | 14 | CASRGLSGSDEQYF | TGCGCCAGCAGGGGACTTAGCGGGAGCGACGAGCAGTACTTC
TRBJ1-6 | NA | NA | TRBV10-2 | 15 | CASSGVEGGYSPLHF | TGCGCCAGCAGTGGGGTAGAGGGGGGCTATTCACCCCTCCACTTT
TRBJ2-3 | once | TRBD1 | TRBV30 | 14 | CAWSVRQGADTQYF | TGTGCCTGGAGTGTACGACAGGGGGCGGATACGCAGTATTTT
TRBJ1-2 | few | NA | TRBV11-1 | 16 | CASSLVAGRSVDGYTF | TGTGCCAGCAGCTTAGTTGCAGGTAGGAGTGTCGATGGCTACACCTTC
TRBJ1-2 | once | TRBD1 | TRBV30 | 13 | CAWSVGGGFGYTF | TGTGCCTGGAGTGTAGGAGGGGGCTTTGGCTACACCTTC
TRBJ2-5 | once | NA | TRBV2 | 13 | CASSNPPGETQYF | TGTGCCAGCAGCAACCCCCCAGGGGAGACCCAGTACTTC
TRBJ1-2 | NA | NA | TRBV5-1 | 15 | CASSPVGAGYMGYTF | TGCGCCAGCAGCCCTGTCGGGGCAGGCTATATGGGCTACACCTTC
TRBJ2-2 | NA | NA | TRBV19 | 16 | CASLSWGGPNTGELFF | TGTGCCAGTCTATCATGGGGGGGGCCGAACACCGGGGAGCTGTTTTTT
TRBJ2-1 | NA | TRBD2 | TRBV19 | 21 | CASSVYRLAAPSTRSYNEQFF | TGTGCCAGCAGCGTTTATCGACTAGCGGCCCCCTCAACCCGGTCCTACAATGAGCAGTTCTTC
TRBJ2-2 | few | TRBD2 | TRBV4-2 | 16 | CASSQGPGREAGELFF | TGTGCCAGCAGCCAAGGGCCCGGGAGGGAAGCCGGGGAGCTGTTTTTT
TRBJ1-1 | NA | TRBD1 | TRBV4-3 | 12 | CASSQERGPAFF | TGCGCCAGCAGCCAAGAGAGGGGGCCTGCTTTCTTT
TRBJ2-4 | NA | NA | TRBV6-1 | 16 | CASSGRGGLAGNIQYF | TGTGCCAGCAGTGGCCGAGGGGGGCTAGCTGGAAACATTCAGTACTTC
TRBJ2-7 | NA | NA | TRBV10-2 | 15 | CASKSPGRVSYEQYF | TGCGCCAGCAAAAGCCCTGGTCGGGTCTCCTACGAGCAGTACTTC
TRBJ2-7 | NA | TRBD2 | TRBV6-4 | 14 | CASSEYSGNYEQYF | TGTGCCAGCAGTGAATATAGCGGGAACTACGAGCAGTACTTC
TRBJ2-7 | few | TRBD2 | TRBV4-1 | 16 | CASSQDTGLAGREQYF | TGCGCCAGCAGCCAAGATACAGGACTAGCGGGACGCGAGCAGTACTTC
TRBJ2-2 | NA | TRBD2 | TRBV5-5 | 16 | CASSWGLAGGAGELFF | TGTGCCAGCAGCTGGGGACTAGCGGGAGGGGCCGGGGAGCTGTTTTTT
TRBJ2-7 | NA | TRBD2 | TRBV9 | 16 | CASSVAPGTSGTEQYF | TGTGCCAGCAGCGTAGCCCCCGGGACTAGCGGGACCGAGCAGTACTTC
TRBJ2-1 | NA | TRBD2 | TRBV5-1 | 16 | CASSPLTSGRAHEQFF | TGCGCCAGCAGCCCGCTGACTAGCGGGAGGGCCCATGAGCAGTTCTTC
TRBJ2-1 | NA | NA | TRBV19 | 15 | CASSIEASPRGEQFF | TGTGCCAGTAGTATAGAGGCTAGCCCCAGAGGTGAGCAGTTCTTC